This T cell receptor beta chain derives from a study of blood T cell repertoires in COVID-19. For the study at large: Acute and convalescent COVID-19 samples came from the United States, Italy and Spain. T cells, B-cell-depleted T cells, or PBMCs supplied cDNA or gDNA.

Under the authors' procedure: From reference gene primer amplification, estimates of nucleated cell counts were derived. TCRdb's copy holds only in-frame clones and misses some; the assay was immunoSEQ multiplex PCR. V, J and clone size derive from that table, while D and trimming were established from the DNA sequence. The sample yields some 100,000 clones, 85% to 90% seen once. Trimming pared 3 bases from V and 5 bases from J, leaving 10 bases between. Germline V gene sequence: CDR1 SNHLY, CDR2 FYNNEI. The CDR3 totals 13 residues. In its sample, this clone was seen a few times. Sample: peripheral blood. The chain couples TRBV2 to TRBJ1-1, with a tentative D call TRBD1 (6 bases). The clonotype originates from an elderly woman with active COVID-19. CDR3 sequence reads: CASSDPRGTEAFF. The CDR3 DNA reads TGTGCCAGCAGTGATCCAAGGGGGACTGAAGCTTTCTTT.